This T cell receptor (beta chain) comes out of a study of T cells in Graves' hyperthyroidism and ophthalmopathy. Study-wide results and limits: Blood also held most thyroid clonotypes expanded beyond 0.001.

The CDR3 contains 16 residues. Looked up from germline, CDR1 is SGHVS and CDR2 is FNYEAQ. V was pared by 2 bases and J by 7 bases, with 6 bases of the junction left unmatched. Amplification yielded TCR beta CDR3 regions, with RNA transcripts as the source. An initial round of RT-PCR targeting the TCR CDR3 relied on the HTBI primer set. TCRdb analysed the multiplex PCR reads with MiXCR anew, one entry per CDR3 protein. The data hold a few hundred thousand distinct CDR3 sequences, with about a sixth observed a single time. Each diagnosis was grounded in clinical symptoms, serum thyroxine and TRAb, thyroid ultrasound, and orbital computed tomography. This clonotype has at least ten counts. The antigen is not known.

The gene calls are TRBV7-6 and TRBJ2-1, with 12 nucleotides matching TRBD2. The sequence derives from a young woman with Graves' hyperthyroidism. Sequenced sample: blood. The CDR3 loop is CASSLPTSGSRNEQFF. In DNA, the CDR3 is TGTGCCAGCAGCTTACCGACTAGCGGGAGCCGTAATGAGCAGTTCTTC. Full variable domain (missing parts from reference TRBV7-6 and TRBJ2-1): GAGVSQSPRYKVTKRGQDVALRCDPISGHVSLYWYRQALGQGPEFLTYFNYEAQQDKSGLPNDRFSAERPEGSISTLTIQRTEQRDSAMYRCASSLPTSGSRNEQFFGPGTRLTVL.